The 18 T cell receptor beta chains listed next were all sequenced from one sample in a study of blood T cell repertoires in COVID-19. Here immunoSEQ multiplex PCR was the method, and the copy in TCRdb shows in-frame clones only, minus some. The table has roughly 68,000 clones, roughly 80% seen once; the top ten hold 3.5% to 4%. Input material: PBMCs or T cells enriched from blood (not recorded which). The receptors here all came from a middle-aged woman with acute COVID-19.

The chain couples TRBV5-1 to TRBJ2-1, with 8 nucleotides matching TRBD1. The germline CDR1 and CDR2 sequences are SGHRS and YFSETQ. The CDR3 spans 16 residues. V lost 4 bases to trimming and J lost 3 bases; unmatched junction nucleotides: 9. The CDR3 region is CASSPTRQGYYNEQFF. CDR3 bases: TGCGCCAGCAGCCCAACGAGACAGGGGTACTACAATGAGCAGTTCTTC.

The rearrangement uses TRBV4-1 and TRBJ2-3; 11 positions agree with TRBD2. Unmatched junction bases numbered 8, after V lost 0 bases and J lost 6 bases. The CDR3 is made up of 17 amino acids. Germline V gene sequence: CDR1 MGHRA, CDR2 YSYEKL. CDR3 in DNA: TGCGCCAGCAGCCAAGAGGGACTAGCGGTTCCCTCCGATACGCAGTATTTT. Amino acid sequence: CASSQEGLAVPSDTQYF.

The genes are TRBV7-9 and TRBJ2-1; tentatively, D is TRBD1 (6 bases). Germline CDR1 and CDR2: SEHNR and FQNEAQ (reference sequence). Trimming pared 5 bases from V and 7 bases from J, leaving 15 bases between. This CDR3 region has 14 residues. This chain's CDR3 is CASSQKQGWNEQFF. The DNA of the CDR3 is TGTGCCAGCAGCCAGAAACAGGGATGGAATGAGCAGTTCTTC.

The rearrangement joins TRBV4-2 to TRBJ2-5; D is possibly TRBD1 (5 bases). The V gene lost 0 bases and the J gene lost 5 bases, with 10 bases spanning the gap. The germline V gene encodes CDR1 LGHNA and CDR2 YNFKEQ. The CDR3 has 14 amino acids. The CDR3: CASSQDQGSETQYF. As DNA, the CDR3 is TGTGCCAGCAGCCAAGATCAGGGATCGGAGACCCAGTACTTC.

V usage is TRBV29-1 and J usage is TRBJ2-5, with a possible D match to TRBD1 (6 bases). V was pared by 1 base and J by 3 bases, with 12 bases between. Germline-derived CDR1 and CDR2 are SQVTM and ANQGSEA. This CDR3 is 14 amino acids long. The CDR3 loop is CSVEGTWDKETQYF. CDR3 coding DNA: TGCAGCGTTGAAGGGACTTGGGACAAAGAGACCCAGTACTTC.

The rearrangement uses TRBV10-2 and TRBJ1-3; 10 bases agree with TRBD1. J gave up 3 bases and V 2 bases, and 4 bases lay outside the gene matches. The CDR3 extends over 16 amino acids. CDR1 is WSHSY and CDR2 is SAAADI in the germline V gene. In nucleotides, the CDR3 is TGCGCCAGCAGTGAGGGGACAGGGGCGAATGGAAACACCATATATTTT. This sequence encodes CASSEGTGANGNTIYF.

The gene calls are TRBV28 and TRBJ1-2; D not certain. The germline CDR1 and CDR2 sequences are MDHEN and SYDVKM. Trimming took 6 bases from V and 6 from J, leaving 14 bases between them. The CDR3 totals 13 residues. In DNA form, the CDR3 reads TGTGCCAGCAGAGAATCGGGGAATCATGGCTACACCTTC. It specifies CASRESGNHGYTF.

This clone has a handful of counts. The chain employs TRBV7-6 and TRBJ1-4; 10 nucleotides match TRBD1. From germline, CDR1 is SGHVS and CDR2 FNYEAQ. V dropped 5 bases and J dropped 3; count of bases not matched to a gene: 12. The CDR3 is made up of 18 amino acids. CDR3 in amino acids: CASSQLAGTGVANEKLFF. CDR3 nucleotide sequence: TGTGCCAGCAGCCAACTTGCCGGGACAGGGGTGGCTAATGAAAAACTGTTTTTT.

The V call is TRBV19, the J call TRBJ1-4; the match to TRBD1 covers 8 bases. V shed 0 bases and J 0 bases; nucleotides not matched to a gene: 6. CDR1 and CDR2 (germline): LNHDA, SQIVND (reference sequence). This CDR3 contains 18 residues. CDR3 sequence (DNA): TGTGCCAGTAGTATAGATCCCCGACAGGGGACAACTAATGAAAAACTGTTTTTT. Amino acids: CASSIDPRQGTTNEKLFF.

About this clone itself: Other nucleotide sequences in the sample specify the same CDR3. The chain couples TRBV5-1 to TRBJ1-1; 7 positions match TRBD1. V shed 2 bases and J 1 base; nucleotides not matched to a gene: 5. Germline CDR1 and CDR2: SGHRS and YFSETQ. CDR3 length: 15 amino acids. The CDR3 DNA reads TGCGCCAGCAGCTTAGGGACAGACCAGAACACTGAAGCTTTCTTT. This translates into CASSLGTDQNTEAFF.

The chain couples TRBV28 to TRBJ2-7, with a tentative D call TRBD1 (5 bases). CDR3 length: 12 amino acids. Germline V CDR1 and CDR2: MDHEN, SYDVKM. The V and J ends lost 4 bases and 3 bases respectively, with 7 bases between them. CDR3 DNA: TGTGCCAGCAGTTCTACAGGCTACGAGCAGTACGTC. It translates to CASSSTGYEQYV.

V gene TRBV29-1 combines with J gene TRBJ2-2; 9 bases fit TRBD2. V was clipped by 7 bases and J by 9 bases; unmatched bases: 9. CDR1 and CDR2 from the germline V gene are SQVTM and ANQGSEA. The CDR3 length is 13 residues. CDR3 residues: CSGAGGPSRELFF. DNA for the CDR3: TGCAGCGGGGCGGGAGGGCCGTCAAGGGAGCTGTTTTTT.

This clone was observed once. This rearrangement joins TRBV7-9 to TRBJ2-1; perhaps TRBD2 as D (5 bases). Germline V gives CDR1 SEHNR, CDR2 FQNEAQ (reference sequence). This CDR3 contains 15 residues. The V end lost 5 bases, the J end lost 5 bases, and 16 bases lay between the germline ends. The CDR3 loop is CASSPIASRNNEQFF. CDR3 in DNA: TGTGCCAGCAGCCCCATAGCGTCAAGAAACAATGAGCAGTTCTTC.

V usage is TRBV28 and J usage is TRBJ1-6; D remains unclear. Trimming pared 5 bases from V and 7 bases from J, leaving 12 bases between. Germline V CDR1 and CDR2: MDHEN, SYDVKM. This CDR3 region has 14 residues. CDR3 sequence reads: CASSQYLENSPLHF. For the CDR3, the DNA is TGTGCCAGCAGTCAATACCTGGAGAATTCACCCCTCCACTTT.

The CDR3: CASRVSGRQWQETQYF. Here the CDR3 DNA reads TGTGCCAGCAGAGTAAGCGGGAGGCAGTGGCAAGAGACCCAGTACTTC. The J gene is TRBJ2-5, the V gene TRBV6-7; 9 bases map to TRBD2. TRBV6-7 is identified as an open reading frame with a role that is uncertain. J lost 2 bases, V lost 6 bases, and 10 bases had no gene match. This CDR3 spans 16 amino acids.

In its sample, this clone was seen a few times. The CDR3 DNA follows: TGTGCCAGCAGCCTAGGCCGGGTTTACACTGAAGCTTTCTTT. It translates to CASSLGRVYTEAFF. This rearrangement joins TRBV7-2 to TRBJ1-1; no reliable D call. This CDR3 has 14 residues. Trimming stripped 5 bases from V and 3 bases from J, with 13 bases between. Germline loops: CDR1 SGHTA, CDR2 FQGNSA.

V is TRBV19 and J is TRBJ1-5, with TRBD1 matching 8 bases. The V gene's germline CDR1 is LNHDA and CDR2 SQIVND (reference sequence). V lost 4 bases, J lost 1 base, and 9 bases stayed unmatched. This CDR3 comprises 17 residues. The CDR3 DNA follows: TGTGCCAGTAGTAAGCTCCCAGGGGGCTTAAGCAATCAGCCCCAGCATTTT. Amino acid sequence: CASSKLPGGLSNQPQHF. Together with reference TRBV19 and TRBJ1-5, the CDR3 gives the full variable domain: DGGITQSPKYLFRKEGQNVTLSCEQNLNHDAMYWYRQDPGQGLRLIYYSQIVNDFQKGDIAEGYSVSREKKESFPLTVTSAQKNPTAFYLCASSKLPGGLSNQPQHFGDGTRLSIL.

The V and J genes are TRBV2 and TRBJ2-7; D might be TRBD1 (5 bases). Germline values: CDR1 SNHLY, CDR2 FYNNEI. The CDR3 is made up of 14 amino acids. Trimming removed 3 bases from V and 2 bases from J, with 11 bases in between. The CDR3 spells CASSDKGVPYEQYF. Here the CDR3 DNA reads TGTGCCAGCAGTGATAAAGGGGTTCCCTACGAGCAGTACTTC.